Reported below is one TCR beta chain. The V gene's germline CDR1 is MNHEY and CDR2 SVGAGI. The CDR3 contains 15 residues. V lost 8 bases to trimming and J lost 7 bases; unmatched junction nucleotides: 14. This entry belongs to a study of blood T cell repertoires in COVID-19. The overall study: PBMCs, B-cell-depleted T cells, or T cells were the source of the cDNA or gDNA that made up the material.

Original handling: Reference gene primer amplification gave nucleated cell count estimates. Measured with immunoSEQ multiplex PCR; TCRdb has only the in-frame clones, and not every one. The V and J calls and clone size were taken over from that table, and D and trimming were inferred from the DNA. Found here are roughly 230,000 clones, 90% of them singletons; the top ten hold approximately 2.1%. Seattle-derived patients entered the study during active infection and were followed longitudinally. The rearrangement joins TRBV6-5 to TRBJ2-5; 9 bases fit TRBD2. Sequences were obtained from peripheral blood. The sequence was collected from a woman in her sixties with COVID-19, enrolled during active disease. The CDR3 is CASAPGSSGVGTQYF. The CDR3 nucleotides read TGTGCCAGCGCACCCGGATCTAGCGGGGTCGGGACCCAGTACTTC.